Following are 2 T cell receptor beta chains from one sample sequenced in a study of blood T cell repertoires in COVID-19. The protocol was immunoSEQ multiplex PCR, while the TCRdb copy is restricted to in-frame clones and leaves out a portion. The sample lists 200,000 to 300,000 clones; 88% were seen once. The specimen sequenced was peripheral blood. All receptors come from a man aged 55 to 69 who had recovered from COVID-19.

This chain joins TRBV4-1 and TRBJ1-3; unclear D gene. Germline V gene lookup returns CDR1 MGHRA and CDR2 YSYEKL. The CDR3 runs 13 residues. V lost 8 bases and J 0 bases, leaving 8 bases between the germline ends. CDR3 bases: TGCGCCAGCGGGCCTTTCTCTGGAAACACCATATATTTT. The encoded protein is CASGPFSGNTIYF.

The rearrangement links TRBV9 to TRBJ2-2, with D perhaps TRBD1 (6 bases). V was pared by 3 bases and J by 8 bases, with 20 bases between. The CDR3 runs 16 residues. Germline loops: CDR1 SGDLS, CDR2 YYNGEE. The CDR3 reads CASSAATGLAVGELFF. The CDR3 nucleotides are TGTGCCAGCAGCGCCGCGACAGGTCTCGCGGTGGGGGAGCTGTTTTTT.